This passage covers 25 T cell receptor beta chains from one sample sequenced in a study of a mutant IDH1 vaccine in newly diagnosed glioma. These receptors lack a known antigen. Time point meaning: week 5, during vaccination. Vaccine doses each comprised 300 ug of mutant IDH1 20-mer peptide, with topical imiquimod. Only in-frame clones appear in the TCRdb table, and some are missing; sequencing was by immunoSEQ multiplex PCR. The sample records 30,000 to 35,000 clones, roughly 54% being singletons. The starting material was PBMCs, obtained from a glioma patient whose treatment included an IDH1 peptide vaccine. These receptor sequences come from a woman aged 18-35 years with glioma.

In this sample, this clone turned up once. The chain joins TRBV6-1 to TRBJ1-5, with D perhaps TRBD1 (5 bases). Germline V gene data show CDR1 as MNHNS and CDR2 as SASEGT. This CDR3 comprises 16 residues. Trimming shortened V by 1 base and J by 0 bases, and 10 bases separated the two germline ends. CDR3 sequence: CASSEEGTYSNQPQHF. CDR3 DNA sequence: TGTGCCAGCAGTGAAGAGGGGACCTATAGCAATCAGCCCCAGCATTTT.

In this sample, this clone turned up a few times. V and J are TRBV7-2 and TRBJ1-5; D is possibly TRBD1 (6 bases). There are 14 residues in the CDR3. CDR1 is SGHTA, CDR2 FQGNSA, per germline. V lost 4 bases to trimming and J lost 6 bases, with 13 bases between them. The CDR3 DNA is TGTGCCAGCAGCTGGGGGGGCGTTGCTCAGCCCCAGCATTTT. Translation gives CASSWGGVAQPQHF.

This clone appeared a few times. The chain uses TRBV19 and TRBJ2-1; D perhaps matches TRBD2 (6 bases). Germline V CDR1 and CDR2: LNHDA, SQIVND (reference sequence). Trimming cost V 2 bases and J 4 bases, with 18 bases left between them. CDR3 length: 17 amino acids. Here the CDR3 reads CASSISGGLYGYNEQFF. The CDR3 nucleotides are TGTGCCAGTAGTATATCCGGGGGATTATACGGTTACAATGAGCAGTTCTTC. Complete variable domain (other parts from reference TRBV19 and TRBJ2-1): DGGITQSPKYLFRKEGQNVTLSCEQNLNHDAMYWYRQDPGQGLRLIYYSQIVNDFQKGDIAEGYSVSREKKESFPLTVTSAQKNPTAFYLCASSISGGLYGYNEQFFGPGTRLTVL.

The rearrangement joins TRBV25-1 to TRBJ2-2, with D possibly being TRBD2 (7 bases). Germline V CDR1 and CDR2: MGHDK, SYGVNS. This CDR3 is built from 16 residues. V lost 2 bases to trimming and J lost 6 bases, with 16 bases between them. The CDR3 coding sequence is TGTGCCAGCAGTGAAGGGGGGGCCCTCTTGGCCGGGGAGCTGTTTTTT. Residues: CASSEGGALLAGELFF.

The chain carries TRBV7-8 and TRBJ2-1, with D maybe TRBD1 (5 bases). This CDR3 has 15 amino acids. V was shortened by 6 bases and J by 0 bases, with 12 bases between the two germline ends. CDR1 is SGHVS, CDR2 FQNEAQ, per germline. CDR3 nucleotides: TGTGCCAGCAGTCTCGACAGACTCTCCTACAATGAGCAGTTCTTC. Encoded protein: CASSLDRLSYNEQFF.

This CDR3 reads CASSLFGRGHTEAFF. The CDR3 DNA reads as TGTGCCAGCAGTTTATTTGGCAGGGGGCACACTGAAGCTTTCTTT. The chain links TRBV27 to TRBJ1-1; TRBD1 aligns across 8 bases. J lost 3 bases, V lost 1 base, and 4 bases had no gene match. Germline loops: CDR1 MNHEY, CDR2 SMNVEV (reference sequence). The CDR3 sequence is 15 residues long.

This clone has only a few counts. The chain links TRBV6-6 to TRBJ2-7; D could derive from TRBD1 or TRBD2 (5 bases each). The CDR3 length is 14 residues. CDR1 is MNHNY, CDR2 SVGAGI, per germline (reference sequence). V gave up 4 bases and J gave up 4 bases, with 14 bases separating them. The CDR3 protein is CASSSTGTPYEQYF. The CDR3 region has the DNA TGTGCCAGCAGTTCTACCGGGACGCCTTACGAGCAGTACTTC.

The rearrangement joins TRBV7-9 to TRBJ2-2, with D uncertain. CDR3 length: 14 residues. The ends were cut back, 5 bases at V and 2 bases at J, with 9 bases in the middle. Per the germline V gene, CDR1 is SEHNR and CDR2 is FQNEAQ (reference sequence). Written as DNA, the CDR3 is TGTGCCAGCAGCGGCGGATTTAACACCGGGGAGCTGTTTTTT. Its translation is CASSGGFNTGELFF.

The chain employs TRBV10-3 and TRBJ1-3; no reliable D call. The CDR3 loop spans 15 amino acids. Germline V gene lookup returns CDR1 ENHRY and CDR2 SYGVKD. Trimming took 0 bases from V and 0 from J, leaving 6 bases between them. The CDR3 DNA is TGTGCCATCAGTGAGTCGGGCACCTCTGGAAACACCATATATTTT. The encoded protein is CAISESGTSGNTIYF.

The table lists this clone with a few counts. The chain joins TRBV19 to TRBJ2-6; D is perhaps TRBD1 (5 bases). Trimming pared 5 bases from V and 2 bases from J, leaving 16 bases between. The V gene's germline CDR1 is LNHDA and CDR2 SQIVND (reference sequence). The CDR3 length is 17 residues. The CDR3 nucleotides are TGTGCCAGTAGTGGGTGGACAAGCGAGGCTGGGGCCAACGTCCTGACTTTC. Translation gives CASSGWTSEAGANVLTF.

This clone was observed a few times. CDR3 sequence reads: CASSEASAEEKLFF. CDR3 DNA sequence: TGTGCCAGCAGTGAGGCCTCGGCGGAGGAAAAACTGTTTTTT. The rearrangement uses TRBV2 and TRBJ1-4; D is uncertain. CDR1 and CDR2 from the germline V gene are SNHLY and FYNNEI. Trimming took 3 bases from V and 8 from J, leaving 13 bases between them. CDR3 length: 14 amino acids. The full variable domain, completed using reference TRBV2 and TRBJ1-4, is EPEVTQTPSHQVTQMGQEVILRCVPISNHLYFYWYRQILGQKVEFLVSFYNNEISEKSEIFDDQFSVERPDGSNFTLKIRSTKLEDSAMYFCASSEASAEEKLFFGSGTQLSVL.

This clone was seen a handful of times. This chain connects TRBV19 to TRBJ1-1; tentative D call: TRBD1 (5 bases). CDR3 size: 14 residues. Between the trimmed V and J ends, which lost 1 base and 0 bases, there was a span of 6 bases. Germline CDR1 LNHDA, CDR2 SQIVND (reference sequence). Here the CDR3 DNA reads TGTGCCAGTAGTATAGGGGGGTTGAACACTGAAGCTTTCTTT. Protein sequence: CASSIGGLNTEAFF. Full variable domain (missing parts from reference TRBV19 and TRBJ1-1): DGGITQSPKYLFRKEGQNVTLSCEQNLNHDAMYWYRQDPGQGLRLIYYSQIVNDFQKGDIAEGYSVSREKKESFPLTVTSAQKNPTAFYLCASSIGGLNTEAFFGQGTRLTVV.

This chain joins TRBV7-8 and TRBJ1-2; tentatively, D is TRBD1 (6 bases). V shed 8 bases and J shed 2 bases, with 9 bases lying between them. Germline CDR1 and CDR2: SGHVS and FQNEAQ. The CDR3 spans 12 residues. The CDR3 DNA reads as TGTGCCAGCTCGCAGGGGAACTATGGCTACACCTTC. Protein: CASSQGNYGYTF.

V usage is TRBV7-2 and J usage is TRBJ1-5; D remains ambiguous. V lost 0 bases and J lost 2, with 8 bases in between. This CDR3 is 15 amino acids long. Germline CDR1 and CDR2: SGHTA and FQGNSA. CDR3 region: CASSLASRGNQPQHF. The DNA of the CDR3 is TGTGCCAGCAGCTTAGCGAGTAGGGGCAATCAGCCCCAGCATTTT.

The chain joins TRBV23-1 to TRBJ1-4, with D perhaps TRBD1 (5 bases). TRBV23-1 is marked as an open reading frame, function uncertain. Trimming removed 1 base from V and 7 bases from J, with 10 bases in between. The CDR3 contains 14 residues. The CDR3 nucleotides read TGCGCCAGCAGTCAATGTAGGGGCTGTGAAAAACTGTTTTTT. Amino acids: CASSQCRGCEKLFF.

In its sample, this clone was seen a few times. CDR3 DNA sequence: TGTGCCAGCAGCCCCCGACTAGCGGGGACGTCCTACGAGCAGTACTTC. It encodes CASSPRLAGTSYEQYF. J is TRBJ2-7 and V is TRBV7-6, with 11 bases aligning to TRBD2. The CDR3 contains 16 residues. Germline-derived CDR1 and CDR2 are SGHVS and FNYEAQ. The J segment lost 1 base and the V segment lost 5 bases, leaving 7 bases of the junction unmatched.

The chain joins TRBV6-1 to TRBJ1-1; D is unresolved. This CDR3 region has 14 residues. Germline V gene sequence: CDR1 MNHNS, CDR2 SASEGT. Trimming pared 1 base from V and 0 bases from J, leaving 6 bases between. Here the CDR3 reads CASSEGQVNTEAFF. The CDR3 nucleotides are TGTGCCAGCAGTGAAGGTCAGGTGAACACTGAAGCTTTCTTT.

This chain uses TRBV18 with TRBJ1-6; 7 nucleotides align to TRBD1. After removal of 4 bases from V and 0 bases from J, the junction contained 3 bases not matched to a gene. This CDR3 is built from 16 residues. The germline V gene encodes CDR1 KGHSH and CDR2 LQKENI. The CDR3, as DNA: TGTGCCAGCTCACTGACAGGGAGCTCCTATAATTCACCCCTCCACTTT. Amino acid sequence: CASSLTGSSYNSPLHF.

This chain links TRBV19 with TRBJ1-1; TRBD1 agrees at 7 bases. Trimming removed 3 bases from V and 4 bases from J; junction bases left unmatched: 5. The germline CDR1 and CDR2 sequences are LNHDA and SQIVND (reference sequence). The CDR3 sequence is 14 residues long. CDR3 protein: CASSIGTESTEAFF. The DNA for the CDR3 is TGTGCCAGTAGTATCGGGACAGAAAGCACTGAAGCTTTCTTT.

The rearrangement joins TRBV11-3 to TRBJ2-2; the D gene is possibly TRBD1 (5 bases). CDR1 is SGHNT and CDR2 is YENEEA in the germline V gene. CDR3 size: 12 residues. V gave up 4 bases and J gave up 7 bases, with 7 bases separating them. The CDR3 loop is CASSSQGGELFF. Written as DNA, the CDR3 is TGTGCCAGCAGCTCTCAGGGCGGGGAGCTGTTTTTT.

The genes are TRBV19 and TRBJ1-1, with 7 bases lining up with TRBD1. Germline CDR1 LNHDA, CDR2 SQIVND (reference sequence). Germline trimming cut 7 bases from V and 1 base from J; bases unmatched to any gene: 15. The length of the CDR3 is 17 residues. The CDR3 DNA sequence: TGTGCCAGTAAAAGGGGAACAGGGGATTCGAGGAACACTGAAGCTTTCTTT. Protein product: CASKRGTGDSRNTEAFF.

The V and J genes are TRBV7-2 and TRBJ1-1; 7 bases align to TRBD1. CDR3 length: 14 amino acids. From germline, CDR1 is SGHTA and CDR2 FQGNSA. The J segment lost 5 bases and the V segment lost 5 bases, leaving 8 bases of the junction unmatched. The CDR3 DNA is TGTGCCAGCAGCCTAACAGGGGAACCTACTGAAGCTTTCTTT. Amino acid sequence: CASSLTGEPTEAFF. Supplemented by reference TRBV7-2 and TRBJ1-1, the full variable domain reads GAGVSQSPSNKVTEKGKDVELRCDPISGHTALYWYRQSLGQGLEFLIYFQGNSAPDKSGLPSDRFSAERTGGSVSTLTIQRTQQEDSAVYLCASSLTGEPTEAFFGQGTRLTVV.

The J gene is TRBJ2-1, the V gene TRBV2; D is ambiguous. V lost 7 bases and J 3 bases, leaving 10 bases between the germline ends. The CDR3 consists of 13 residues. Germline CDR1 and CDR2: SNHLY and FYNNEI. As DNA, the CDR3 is TGTGCCAGCATGGGGTCGTACTACAATGAGCAGTTCTTC. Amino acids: CASMGSYYNEQFF.

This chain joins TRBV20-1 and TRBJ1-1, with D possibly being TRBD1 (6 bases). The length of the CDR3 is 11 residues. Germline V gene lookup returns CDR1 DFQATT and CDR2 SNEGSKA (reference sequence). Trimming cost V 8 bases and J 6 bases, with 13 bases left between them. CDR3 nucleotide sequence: TGCAGTACCCCCAGGGGTCCTGAAGCTTTCTTT. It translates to CSTPRGPEAFF.

CDR3 nucleotides: TGCGCCAGCAGCCAAGGGACAGGTTGGGACACTGAAGCTTTCTTT. It yields the protein CASSQGTGWDTEAFF. The chain recombines TRBV4-1 with TRBJ1-1; 7 nucleotides align to TRBD1. This CDR3 spans 15 amino acids. Germline V gene sequence: CDR1 MGHRA, CDR2 YSYEKL. The V and J ends lost 1 base and 3 bases, in that order; junction bases with no gene match: 5.